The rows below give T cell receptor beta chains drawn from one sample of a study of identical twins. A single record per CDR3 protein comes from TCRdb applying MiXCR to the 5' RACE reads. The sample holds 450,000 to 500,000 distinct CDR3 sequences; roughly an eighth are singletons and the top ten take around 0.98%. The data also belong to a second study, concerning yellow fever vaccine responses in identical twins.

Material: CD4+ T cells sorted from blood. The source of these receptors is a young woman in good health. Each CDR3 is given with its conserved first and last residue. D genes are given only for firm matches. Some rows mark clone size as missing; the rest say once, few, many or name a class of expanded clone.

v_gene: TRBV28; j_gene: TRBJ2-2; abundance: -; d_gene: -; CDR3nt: TGTGCCAGCAGGCTCGCGGTCGACTCCGGGGAGCTGTTTTTT; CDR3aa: CASRLAVDSGELFF
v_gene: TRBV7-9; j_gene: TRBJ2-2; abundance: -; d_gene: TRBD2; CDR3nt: TGTGCCAGCAGCTTAGCTAGCGGGAAGGCCAGCGGGGAGCTGTTTTTT; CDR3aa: CASSLASGKASGELFF
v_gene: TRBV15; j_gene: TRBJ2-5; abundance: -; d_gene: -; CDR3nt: TGTGCCACCAGCGTTACGGAGACCCAGTACTTC; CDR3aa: CATSVTETQYF
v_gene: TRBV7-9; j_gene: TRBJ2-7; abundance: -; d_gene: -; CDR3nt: TGTGCCAGCAGCTTAGAAGGTCGATCGGGGCAGGAGCAGTACTTC; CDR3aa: CASSLEGRSGQEQYF
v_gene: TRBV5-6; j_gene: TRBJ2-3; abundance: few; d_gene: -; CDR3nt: TGTGCCAGCCTCCGTCAGGGGGGGAGCACAGATACGCAGTATTTT; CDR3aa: CASLRQGGSTDTQYF
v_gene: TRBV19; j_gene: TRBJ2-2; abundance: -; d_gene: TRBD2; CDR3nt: TGTGCCAGTAGTGTGACTAGCGGGGCTAACACCGGGGAGCTGTTTTTT; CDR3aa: CASSVTSGANTGELFF
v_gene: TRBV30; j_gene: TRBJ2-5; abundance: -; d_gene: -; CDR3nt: TGTGCCTGGAGAGCCTCGGGTCAGAAGCAAGAGACCCAGTACTTC; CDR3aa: CAWRASGQKQETQYF
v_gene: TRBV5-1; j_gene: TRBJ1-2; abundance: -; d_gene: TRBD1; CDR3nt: TGCGCCAGCAGGATCGGACAGGCTTATGGCTACACCTTC; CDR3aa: CASRIGQAYGYTF
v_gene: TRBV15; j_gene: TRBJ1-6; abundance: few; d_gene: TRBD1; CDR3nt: TGTGCCACCAGCACCTACAAACAGGGGATTGGGAATTCACCCCTCCACTTT; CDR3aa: CATSTYKQGIGNSPLHF
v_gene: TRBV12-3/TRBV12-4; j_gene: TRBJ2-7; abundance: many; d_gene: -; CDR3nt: TGTGCCAGCAGTTGGCGCAGTAGCTCCTACGAGCAGTACTTC; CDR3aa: CASSWRSSSYEQYF
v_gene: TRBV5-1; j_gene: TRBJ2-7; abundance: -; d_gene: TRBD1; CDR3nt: TGCGCCAGCAGCTCGGCCGGACAGGGGCTGGGAGAGCAGTACTTC; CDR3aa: CASSSAGQGLGEQYF